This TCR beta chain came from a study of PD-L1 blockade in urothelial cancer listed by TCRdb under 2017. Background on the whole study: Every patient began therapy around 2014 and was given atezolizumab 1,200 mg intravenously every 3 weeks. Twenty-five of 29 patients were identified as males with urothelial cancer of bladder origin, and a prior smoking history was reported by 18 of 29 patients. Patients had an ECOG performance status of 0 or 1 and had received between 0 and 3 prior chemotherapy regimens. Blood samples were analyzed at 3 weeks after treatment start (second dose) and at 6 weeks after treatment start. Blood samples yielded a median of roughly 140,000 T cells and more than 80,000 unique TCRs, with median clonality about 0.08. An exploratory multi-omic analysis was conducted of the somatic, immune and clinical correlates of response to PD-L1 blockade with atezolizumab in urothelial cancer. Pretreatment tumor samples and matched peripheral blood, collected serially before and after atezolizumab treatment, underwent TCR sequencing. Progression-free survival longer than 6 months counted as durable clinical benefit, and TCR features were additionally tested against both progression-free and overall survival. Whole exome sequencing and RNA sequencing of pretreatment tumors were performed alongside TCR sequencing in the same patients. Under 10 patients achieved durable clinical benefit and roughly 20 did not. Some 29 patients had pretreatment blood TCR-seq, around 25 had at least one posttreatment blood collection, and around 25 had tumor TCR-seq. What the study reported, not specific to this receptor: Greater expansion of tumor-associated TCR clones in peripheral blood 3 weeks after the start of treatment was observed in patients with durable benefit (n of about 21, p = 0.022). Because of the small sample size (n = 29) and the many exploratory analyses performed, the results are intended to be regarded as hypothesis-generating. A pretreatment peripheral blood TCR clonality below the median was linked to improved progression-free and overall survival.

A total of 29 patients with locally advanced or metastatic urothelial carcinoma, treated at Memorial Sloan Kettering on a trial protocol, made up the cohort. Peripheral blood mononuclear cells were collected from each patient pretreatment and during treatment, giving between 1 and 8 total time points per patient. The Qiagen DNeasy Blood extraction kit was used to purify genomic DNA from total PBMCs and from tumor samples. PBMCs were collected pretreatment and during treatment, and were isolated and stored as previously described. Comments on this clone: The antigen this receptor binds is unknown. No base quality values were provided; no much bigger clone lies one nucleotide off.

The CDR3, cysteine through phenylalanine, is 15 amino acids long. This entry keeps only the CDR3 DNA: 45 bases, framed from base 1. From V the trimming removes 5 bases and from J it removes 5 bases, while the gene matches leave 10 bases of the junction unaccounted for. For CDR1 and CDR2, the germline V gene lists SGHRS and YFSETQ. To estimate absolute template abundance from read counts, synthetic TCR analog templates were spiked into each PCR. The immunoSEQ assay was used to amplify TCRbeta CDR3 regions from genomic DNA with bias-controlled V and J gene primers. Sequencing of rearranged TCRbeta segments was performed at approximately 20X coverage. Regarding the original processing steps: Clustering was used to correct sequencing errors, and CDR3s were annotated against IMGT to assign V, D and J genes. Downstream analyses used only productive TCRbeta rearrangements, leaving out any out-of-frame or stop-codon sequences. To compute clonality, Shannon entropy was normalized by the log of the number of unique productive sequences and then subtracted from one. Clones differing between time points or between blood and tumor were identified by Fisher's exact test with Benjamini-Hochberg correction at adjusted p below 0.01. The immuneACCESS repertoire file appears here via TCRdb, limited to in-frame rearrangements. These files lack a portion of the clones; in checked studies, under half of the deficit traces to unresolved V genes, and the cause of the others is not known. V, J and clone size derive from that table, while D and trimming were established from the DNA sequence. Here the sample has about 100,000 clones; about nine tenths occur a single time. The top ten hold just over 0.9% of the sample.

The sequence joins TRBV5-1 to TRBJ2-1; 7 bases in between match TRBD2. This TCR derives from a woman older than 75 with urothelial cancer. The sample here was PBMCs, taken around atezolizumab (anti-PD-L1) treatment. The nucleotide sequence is TGCGCCAGCAGTTTCAGGGCGGGAGTTGACAATGAGCAGTTCTTC. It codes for CASSFRAGVDNEQFF.